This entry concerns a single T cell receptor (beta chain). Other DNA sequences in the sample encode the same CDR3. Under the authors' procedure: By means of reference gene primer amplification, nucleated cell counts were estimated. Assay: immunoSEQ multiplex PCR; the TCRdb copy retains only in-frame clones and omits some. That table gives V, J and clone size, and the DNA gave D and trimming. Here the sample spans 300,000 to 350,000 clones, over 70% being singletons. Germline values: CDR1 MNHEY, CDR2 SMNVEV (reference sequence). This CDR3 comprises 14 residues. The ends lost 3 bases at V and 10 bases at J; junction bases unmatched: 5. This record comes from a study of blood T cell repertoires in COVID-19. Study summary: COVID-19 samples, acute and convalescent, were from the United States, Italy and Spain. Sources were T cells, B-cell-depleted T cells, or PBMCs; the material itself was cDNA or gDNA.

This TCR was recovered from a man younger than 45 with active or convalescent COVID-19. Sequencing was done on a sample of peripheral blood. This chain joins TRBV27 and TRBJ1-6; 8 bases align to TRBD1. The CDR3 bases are TGTGCCAGCAGTTTCGACAGGGGACGATCACCCCTCCACTTT. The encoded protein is CASSFDRGRSPLHF.